This T cell receptor (beta chain) was sequenced for a study of blood T cells in healthy people across ages. CDR1 and CDR2 from the germline V gene are SNHLY and FYNNEI. Unmatched junction bases numbered 9, after V lost 10 bases and J lost 6 bases. The CDR3 is 13 residues long. A second PCR, run for about 7 to 11 cycles, used a sample-barcoded 5' primer plus a J-beta primer mix. TCRdb fed the 5' RACE reads into MiXCR, producing one record per CDR3 protein. The data contain roughly 700,000 distinct CDR3 sequences, around 45% of them singletons. The clonotype was recovered from a woman aged 60-70 years in good health. The sequenced material came from blood. J is TRBJ2-7 and V is TRBV2, with 10 nucleotides matching TRBD2. The CDR3 loop is CATRWRTSGEQYF. DNA for the CDR3: TGTGCCACCCGATGGCGGACTAGCGGCGAGCAGTACTTC.